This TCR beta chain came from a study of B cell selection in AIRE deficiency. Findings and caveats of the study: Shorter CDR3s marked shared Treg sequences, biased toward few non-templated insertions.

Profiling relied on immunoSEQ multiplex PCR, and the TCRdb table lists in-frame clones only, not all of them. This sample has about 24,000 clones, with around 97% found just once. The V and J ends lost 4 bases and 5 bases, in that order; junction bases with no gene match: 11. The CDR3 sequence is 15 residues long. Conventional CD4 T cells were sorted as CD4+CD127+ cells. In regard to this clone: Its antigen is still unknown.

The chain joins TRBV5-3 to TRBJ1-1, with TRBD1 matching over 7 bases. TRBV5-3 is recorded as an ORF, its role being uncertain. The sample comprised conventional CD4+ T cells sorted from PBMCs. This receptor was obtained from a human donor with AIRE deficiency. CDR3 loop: CARSNRGQVWTEAFF. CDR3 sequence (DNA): TGTGCCAGAAGCAATAGAGGACAGGTGTGGACTGAAGCTTTCTTT.